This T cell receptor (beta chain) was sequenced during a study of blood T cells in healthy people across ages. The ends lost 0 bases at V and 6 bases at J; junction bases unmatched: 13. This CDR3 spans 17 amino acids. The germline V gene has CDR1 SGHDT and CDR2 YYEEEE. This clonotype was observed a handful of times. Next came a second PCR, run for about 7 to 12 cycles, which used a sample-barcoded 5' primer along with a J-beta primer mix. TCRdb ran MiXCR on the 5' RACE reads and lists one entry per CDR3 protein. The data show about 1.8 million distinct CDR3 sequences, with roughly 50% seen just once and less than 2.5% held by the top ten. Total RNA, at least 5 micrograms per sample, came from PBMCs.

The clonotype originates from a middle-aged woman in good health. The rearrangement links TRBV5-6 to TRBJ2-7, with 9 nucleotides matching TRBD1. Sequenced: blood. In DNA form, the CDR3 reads TGTGCCAGCAGCTTGGCCTTAATAGGGACAGGGTTTGGCGAGCAGTACTTC. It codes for CASSLALIGTGFGEQYF.